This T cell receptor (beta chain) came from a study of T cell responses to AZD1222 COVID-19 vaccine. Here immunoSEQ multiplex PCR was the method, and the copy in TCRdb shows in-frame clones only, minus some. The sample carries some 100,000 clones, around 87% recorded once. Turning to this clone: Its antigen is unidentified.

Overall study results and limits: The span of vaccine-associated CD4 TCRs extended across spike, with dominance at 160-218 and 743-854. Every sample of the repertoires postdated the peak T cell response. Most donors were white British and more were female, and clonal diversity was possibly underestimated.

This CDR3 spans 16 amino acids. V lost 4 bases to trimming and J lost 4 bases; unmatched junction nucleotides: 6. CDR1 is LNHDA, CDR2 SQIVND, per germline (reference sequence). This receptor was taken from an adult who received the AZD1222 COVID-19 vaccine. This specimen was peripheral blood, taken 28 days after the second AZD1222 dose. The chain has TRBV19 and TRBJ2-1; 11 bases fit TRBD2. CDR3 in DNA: TGTGCCAGTAGTACGGGACTAGCGGTTACATACAATGAGCAGTTCTTC. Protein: CASSTGLAVTYNEQFF.